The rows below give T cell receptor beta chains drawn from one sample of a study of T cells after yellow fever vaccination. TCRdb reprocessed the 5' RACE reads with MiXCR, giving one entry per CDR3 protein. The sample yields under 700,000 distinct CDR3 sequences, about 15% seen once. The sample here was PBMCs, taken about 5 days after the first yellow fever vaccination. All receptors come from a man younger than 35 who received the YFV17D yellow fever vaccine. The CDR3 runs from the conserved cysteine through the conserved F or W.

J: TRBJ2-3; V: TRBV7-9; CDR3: CASEAGGEDTQYF
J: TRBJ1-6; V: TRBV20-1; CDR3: CSARRRAGFDSPLHF
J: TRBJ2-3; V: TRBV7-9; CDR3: CASSQPRQGTDTQYF
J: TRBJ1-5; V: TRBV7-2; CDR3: CASTPRGGGEQPQHF
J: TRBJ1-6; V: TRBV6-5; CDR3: CASSYTRYTNSPLHF
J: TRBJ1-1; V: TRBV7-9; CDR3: CASSRTGVMNTEAFF
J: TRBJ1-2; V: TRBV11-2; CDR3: CASSFGVAGSALNYGYTF
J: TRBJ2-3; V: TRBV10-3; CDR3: CAITTGVTGGRTDTQYF
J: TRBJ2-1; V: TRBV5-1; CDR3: CASSKGGRYNEQFF
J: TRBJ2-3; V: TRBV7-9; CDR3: CASSLEASGGSQDTQYF
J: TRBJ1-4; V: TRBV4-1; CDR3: CASSPWTGEKLFF
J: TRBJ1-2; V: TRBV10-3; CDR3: CAISDGYGTPYGYTF
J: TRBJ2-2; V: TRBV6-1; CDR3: CASRVAGGSGELFF
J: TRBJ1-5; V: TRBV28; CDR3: CASRRQYSNQPQHF
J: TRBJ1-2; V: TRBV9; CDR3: CASSAGQGLAYGYTF
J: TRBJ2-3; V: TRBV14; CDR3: CASSSIATSTDTQYF
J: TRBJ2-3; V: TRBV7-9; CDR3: CASSRLAARTDTQYF
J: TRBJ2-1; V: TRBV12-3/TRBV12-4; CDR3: CASSFIPFNEQFF
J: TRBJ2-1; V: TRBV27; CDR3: CASSSEIRDRERNEQFF
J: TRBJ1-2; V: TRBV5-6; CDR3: CASSLASAGRDYGYTF
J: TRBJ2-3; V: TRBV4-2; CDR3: CASSQDFRDTQYF
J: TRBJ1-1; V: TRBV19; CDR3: CASSGMGLSFEAFF
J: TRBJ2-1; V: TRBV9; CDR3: CASSVAGSGGLYNEQFF
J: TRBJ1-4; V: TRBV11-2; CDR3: CASSWDSSNEKLFF
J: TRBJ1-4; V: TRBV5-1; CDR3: CASSLGPGQENEKLFF
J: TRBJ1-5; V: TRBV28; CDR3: CASSLWEGNDPQHF
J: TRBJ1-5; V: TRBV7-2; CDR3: CASSLEFRDWDQPQHF
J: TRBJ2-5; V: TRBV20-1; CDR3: CSAQLAGGWETQYF
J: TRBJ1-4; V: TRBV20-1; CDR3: CSARSHLEKLFF
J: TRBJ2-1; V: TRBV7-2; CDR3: CASSLATRLGEQFF
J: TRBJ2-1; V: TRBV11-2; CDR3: CASSSLFGSSYNEQFF
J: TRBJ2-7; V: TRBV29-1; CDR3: CSAWFIGTSATNLVSEQYF
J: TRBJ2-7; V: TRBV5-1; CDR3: CASSWTRDASYEQYF
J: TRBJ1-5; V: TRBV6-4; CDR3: CASSDTGDQPQHF
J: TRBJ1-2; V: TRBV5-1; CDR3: CASSLKGQGPGYTF
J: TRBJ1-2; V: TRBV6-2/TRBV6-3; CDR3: CASRNGQRVYGYTF
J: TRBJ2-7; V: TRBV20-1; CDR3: CSARDSGAQWSEQYF
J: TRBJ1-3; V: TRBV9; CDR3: CASSVAPGNTIYF
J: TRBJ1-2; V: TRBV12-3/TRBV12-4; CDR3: CASTRTGVYGYTF
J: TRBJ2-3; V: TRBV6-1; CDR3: CASGEGRTDTQYF
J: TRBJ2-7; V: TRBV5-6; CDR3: CASSPGTSFYEQYF
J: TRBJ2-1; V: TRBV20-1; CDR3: CSARDAAGNEQFF
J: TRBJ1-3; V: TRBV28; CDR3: CASSLHSKRDRPSHTIYF
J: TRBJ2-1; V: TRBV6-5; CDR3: CASSYSYPPGQGNYNEQFF
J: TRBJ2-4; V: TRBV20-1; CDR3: CSAIDNYSIAKNIQYF
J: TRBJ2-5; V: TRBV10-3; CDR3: CAISEPTTAIETQYF
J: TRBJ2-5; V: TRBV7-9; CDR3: CASSPGRASGGSETQYF
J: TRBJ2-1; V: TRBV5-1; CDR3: CASSFQGGNEQFF
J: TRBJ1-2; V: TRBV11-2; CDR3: CASTPYTKGGYTF
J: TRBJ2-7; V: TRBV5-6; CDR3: CASSPTAIYEQYF
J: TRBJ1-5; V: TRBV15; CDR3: CATSRVGGKGQPQHF
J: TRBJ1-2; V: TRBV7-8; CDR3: CASSSAGTGHYGYTF
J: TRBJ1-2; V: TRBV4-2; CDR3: CASSQVGTGDNYGYTF
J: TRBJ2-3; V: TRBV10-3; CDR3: CAIRSGASTDTQYF